A selection of T cell receptor beta chains follows, all from one sample in a study of T cells after yellow fever vaccination. TCRdb fed the 5' RACE reads into MiXCR, producing one record per CDR3 protein. The sample includes some 600,000 distinct CDR3 sequences, approximately 13% of them seen just once. The sample consisted of PBMCs, taken on the day of the yellow fever booster vaccination. The source of these receptors is a man aged 25 to 45 who received the YFV17D yellow fever vaccine. Both conserved end residues are part of each CDR3. A D gene is named only where the DNA matches it firmly. Clone size is not always given. Where it is, it says once, few, many or a class for expanded clones.

J: TRBJ2-2
V: TRBV4-3
D: -
size: few
CDR3: CASSQGGALVRELFF
DNA: TGCGCCAGCAGCCAAGGGGGGGCTTTGGTACGGGAGCTGTTTTTT

J: TRBJ1-4
V: TRBV29-1
D: -
size: -
CDR3: CSVAMGTAATNEKLFF
DNA: TGCAGCGTTGCTATGGGGACGGCAGCAACTAATGAAAAACTGTTTTTT

J: TRBJ1-6
V: TRBV11-2
D: TRBD1
size: -
CDR3: CASSLGQGAHSPLHF
DNA: TGTGCCAGCAGCTTAGGACAGGGGGCGCATTCACCCCTCCACTTT

J: TRBJ2-5
V: TRBV6-5
D: -
size: -
CDR3: CASSPPPGQYF
DNA: TGTGCCAGCAGTCCCCCCCCGGGCCAGTACTTC

J: TRBJ2-2
V: TRBV21-1
D: -
size: -
CDR3: CASSKVGQGNTGELFF
DNA: -

J: TRBJ2-7
V: TRBV20-1
D: -
size: many
CDR3: CSAAGGYEQYF
DNA: TGCAGCGCTGCTGGGGGCTACGAGCAGTACTTC

J: TRBJ2-1
V: TRBV7-2
D: TRBD1
size: -
CDR3: CASSPRGGTGLNEQFF
DNA: TGTGCCAGCAGCCCCCGAGGGGGGACAGGCCTCAATGAGCAGTTCTTC

J: TRBJ2-2
V: TRBV20-1
D: -
size: -
CDR3: CSASSGGELFF
DNA: TGCAGTGCTAGCTCTGGCGGGGAGCTGTTTTTT

J: TRBJ2-4
V: TRBV20-1
D: TRBD2
size: few
CDR3: CSAGLAGVNIQYF
DNA: TGCAGTGCAGGACTAGCGGGAGTAAACATTCAGTACTTC

J: TRBJ2-7
V: TRBV20-1
D: -
size: -
CDR3: CSARVSGLTGPYEQYF
DNA: TGCAGTGCTAGAGTGAGCGGTTTAACAGGCCCCTACGAGCAGTACTTC

J: TRBJ2-1
V: TRBV20-1
D: TRBD2
size: -
CDR3: CSALPETSADNEQFF
DNA: TGCAGTGCCCTGCCCGAGACTAGCGCAGACAATGAGCAGTTCTTC

J: TRBJ2-3
V: TRBV12-3/TRBV12-4
D: -
size: -
CDR3: CASSLARSGSTDTQYF
DNA: TGTGCCAGCAGTTTAGCGCGGAGCGGAAGCACAGATACGCAGTATTTT

J: TRBJ2-5
V: TRBV15
D: TRBD2
size: few
CDR3: CATSGLGAFGETQYF
DNA: TGTGCCACCAGCGGACTAGGGGCTTTTGGGGAGACCCAGTACTTC

J: TRBJ2-1
V: TRBV20-1
D: -
size: few
CDR3: CSATRTGARGNEQFF
DNA: TGCAGTGCTACCCGAACGGGGGCGCGGGGCAATGAGCAGTTCTTC

J: TRBJ2-3
V: TRBV24-1
D: TRBD2
size: few
CDR3: CATSAGAGADTQYF
DNA: TGTGCCACCAGTGCTGGAGCGGGAGCAGATACGCAGTATTTT

J: TRBJ2-6
V: TRBV11-2
D: -
size: -
CDR3: CASSQGDSRRTLHSGANVLTF
DNA: TGTGCCAGCTCCCAGGGCGATTCACGGCGAACTCTTCACTCTGGGGCCAACGTCCTGACTTTC

J: TRBJ2-3
V: TRBV4-1
D: -
size: -
CDR3: CASSQVGGLGDTQYF
DNA: TGCGCCAGCAGCCAAGTTGGTGGATTAGGGGATACGCAGTATTTT

J: TRBJ2-6
V: TRBV10-3
D: -
size: few
CDR3: CAISDLVTGGANVLTF
DNA: TGTGCCATCAGTGACTTGGTAACGGGAGGGGCCAACGTCCTGACTTTC

J: TRBJ2-3
V: TRBV9
D: -
size: few
CDR3: CASSVAVGLAATDTQYF
DNA: TGTGCCAGCAGCGTAGCTGTGGGTCTAGCAGCCACAGATACGCAGTATTTT

J: TRBJ2-3
V: TRBV7-2
D: TRBD1
size: -
CDR3: CASSLATGGDTQYF
DNA: TGTGCCAGCAGCTTAGCCACAGGGGGGGATACGCAGTATTTT

J: TRBJ2-3
V: TRBV29-1
D: -
size: few
CDR3: CSARSGSREGTDTQYF
DNA: TGCAGCGCCCGCTCAGGTAGCAGGGAGGGCACAGATACGCAGTATTTT

J: TRBJ2-1
V: TRBV19
D: -
size: few
CDR3: CASSIKAGYNEQFF
DNA: TGTGCCAGTAGTATTAAGGCAGGGTACAATGAGCAGTTCTTC

J: TRBJ2-1
V: TRBV28
D: -
size: -
CDR3: CASSQISSKQFF
DNA: TGTGCCAGCAGTCAAATAAGTAGTAAGCAGTTCTTC

J: TRBJ2-7
V: TRBV24-1
D: -
size: -
CDR3: CATSGTAPGHRPYEQYF
DNA: TGTGCCACCAGTGGAACCGCTCCGGGACACCGTCCCTACGAGCAGTACTTC

J: TRBJ2-2
V: TRBV12-3/TRBV12-4
D: TRBD2
size: few
CDR3: CASSSVWEGNTGELFF
DNA: TGTGCCAGCAGCTCTGTGTGGGAGGGGAACACCGGGGAGCTGTTTTTT

J: TRBJ2-1
V: TRBV20-1
D: -
size: few
CDR3: CSASLAGLGNEQFF
DNA: TGCAGTGCTTCCCTAGCTGGGCTCGGCAATGAGCAGTTCTTC